A single sample is the source of the 2 T cell receptor beta chains below, sequenced in a study of blood T cell repertoires in COVID-19. Some clones are missing from TCRdb's copy, which holds only in-frame ones; the method was immunoSEQ multiplex PCR. The sample lists 85,000 to 100,000 clones; about nine tenths were seen once. The specimen sequenced was peripheral blood. These receptors all stem from a man aged 55 to 70 with acute or convalescent COVID-19.

This sequence joins TRBV15 and TRBJ2-1; TRBD1 agrees at 8 bases. V was clipped by 0 bases and J by 8 bases; unmatched bases: 6. This CDR3 region has 15 residues. CDR1 and CDR2 (germline): LNHNV, YYDKDF (reference sequence). The CDR3 DNA is TGTGCCACCAGCAGAGAACAGGGGGGCCCGGATGAGCAGTTCTTC. It codes for CATSREQGGPDEQFF.

The chain combines TRBV18 with TRBJ2-7; 7 bases agree with TRBD1. Germline V CDR1 and CDR2: KGHSH, LQKENI. V gave up 3 bases and J gave up 2 bases; unmatched junction bases: 10. CDR3 length equals 16 residues. CDR3 region: CASSPERGRSPYEQYF. DNA for the CDR3: TGTGCCAGCTCACCCGAAAGGGGGCGCTCCCCCTACGAGCAGTACTTC.